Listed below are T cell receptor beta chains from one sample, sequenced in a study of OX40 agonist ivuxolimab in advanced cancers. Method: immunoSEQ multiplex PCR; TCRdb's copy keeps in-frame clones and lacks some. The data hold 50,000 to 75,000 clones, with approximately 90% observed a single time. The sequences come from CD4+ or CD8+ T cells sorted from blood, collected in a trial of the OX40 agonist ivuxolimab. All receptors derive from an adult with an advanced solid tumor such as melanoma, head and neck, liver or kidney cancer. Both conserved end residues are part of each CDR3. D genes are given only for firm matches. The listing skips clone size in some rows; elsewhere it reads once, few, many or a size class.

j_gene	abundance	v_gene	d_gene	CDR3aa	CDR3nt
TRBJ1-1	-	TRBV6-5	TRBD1	CASSFGTANTEAFF	TGTGCCAGCAGCTTTGGGACAGCGAACACTGAAGCTTTCTTT
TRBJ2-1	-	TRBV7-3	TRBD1	CASSAGTGDYNEQFF	TGTGCCAGCAGCGCCGGGACAGGGGACTACAATGAGCAGTTCTTC
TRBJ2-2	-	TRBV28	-	CASSLYPQGRRNTGELFF	TGTGCCAGCAGTTTATACCCCCAGGGGCGCCGGAACACCGGGGAGCTGTTTTTT
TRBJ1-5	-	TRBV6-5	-	CASSLVHSNQPQHF	TGTGCCAGCAGCCTCGTCCATAGCAATCAGCCCCAGCATTTT
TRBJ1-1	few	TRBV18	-	CASSPPSGMTNTEAFF	TGTGCCAGCTCACCACCCTCGGGGATGACGAACACTGAAGCTTTCTTT
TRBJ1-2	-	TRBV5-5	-	CASSYNQGPYGYTF	TGTGCCAGCAGTTATAATCAGGGGCCTTATGGCTACACCTTC
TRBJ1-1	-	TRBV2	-	CASLGMGNTEAFF	TGTGCCAGCTTAGGGATGGGGAACACTGAAGCTTTCTTT
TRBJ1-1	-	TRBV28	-	CASRIRGAVTEAFF	TGTGCCAGCAGAATACGGGGGGCGGTAACTGAAGCTTTCTTT
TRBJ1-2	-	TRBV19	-	CATGPGDYGYTF	TGTGCCACCGGACCGGGTGACTATGGCTACACCTTC
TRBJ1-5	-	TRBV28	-	CASSFLEVEVRNQPQHF	TGTGCCAGCAGTTTCTTGGAGGTGGAGGTCCGCAATCAGCCCCAGCATTTT
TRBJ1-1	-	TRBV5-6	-	CASSLKGENTEAFF	TGTGCCAGCAGCTTGAAGGGCGAGAACACTGAAGCTTTCTTT
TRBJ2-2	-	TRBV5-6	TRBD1	CASSRTGLAGELFF	TGTGCCAGCAGTCGGACAGGGCTGGCCGGGGAGCTGTTTTTT
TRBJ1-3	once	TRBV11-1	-	CASSEAWVSGNTIYF	TGTGCCAGCAGCGAGGCGTGGGTCTCTGGAAACACCATATATTTT
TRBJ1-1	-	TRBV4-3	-	CASSQGLTADTEAFF	TGCGCCAGCAGCCAAGGTCTAACGGCAGACACTGAAGCTTTCTTT
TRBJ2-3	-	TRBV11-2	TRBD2	CASSQGLASTDTQYF	TGTGCCAGCAGCCAGGGACTAGCGAGCACAGATACGCAGTATTTT
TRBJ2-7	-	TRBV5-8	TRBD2	CASSSRRTSENYEQYF	TGTGCCAGCAGCTCGCGAAGGACTAGTGAAAACTACGAGCAGTACTTC
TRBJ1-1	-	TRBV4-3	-	CASSQDLARGVMNTEAFF	TGCGCCAGCAGCCAAGATCTGGCCAGGGGCGTAATGAACACTGAAGCTTTCTTT
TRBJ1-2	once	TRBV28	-	CASTEQGFAYGYTF	TGTGCCAGCACCGAACAGGGATTTGCATATGGCTACACCTTC
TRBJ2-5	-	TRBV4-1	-	CASSQGVLGSGQETQYF	TGCGCCAGCAGCCAAGGAGTATTGGGTAGCGGACAAGAGACCCAGTACTTC
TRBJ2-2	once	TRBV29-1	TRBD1	CSVTRQGANTGELFF	TGCAGCGTTACCCGACAGGGGGCCAACACCGGGGAGCTGTTTTTT
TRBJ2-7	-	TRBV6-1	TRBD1	CASSGGRGLGLISYEQYF	TGTGCCAGCAGTGGTGGCAGGGGGCTCGGGCTCATATCCTACGAGCAGTACTTC
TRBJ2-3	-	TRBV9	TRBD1	CASSVTGTGSTDTQYF	TGTGCCAGCAGCGTCACCGGGACAGGGAGCACAGATACGCAGTATTTT
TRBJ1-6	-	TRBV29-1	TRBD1	CSAPRQGLFGSPLHF	TGCAGCGCACCTCGACAGGGACTTTTTGGTTCACCCCTCCACTTT
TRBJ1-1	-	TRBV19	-	CASTDDRANTEAFF	TGTGCCAGTACTGATGACAGAGCGAACACTGAAGCTTTCTTT
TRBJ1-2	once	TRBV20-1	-	CSAMRDMTYTF	TGCAGTGCGATGCGGGACATGACTTACACCTTC
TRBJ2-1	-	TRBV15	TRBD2	CATSREASGRGYNEQFF	TGTGCCACCAGCAGAGAGGCTAGCGGGAGAGGTTACAATGAGCAGTTCTTC
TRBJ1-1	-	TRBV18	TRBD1	CASSPPTGVSTEAFF	TGTGCCAGCTCACCCCCTACAGGGGTGAGCACTGAAGCTTTCTTT
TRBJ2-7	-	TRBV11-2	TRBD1	CASSNRDRTMTGNSEQYF	TGTGCCAGCAGCAACCGGGACAGGACCATGACGGGGAACTCCGAGCAGTACTTC
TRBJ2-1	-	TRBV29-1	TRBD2	CSVATSERNEQFF	TGCAGCGTTGCTACTAGCGAACGGAATGAGCAGTTCTTC
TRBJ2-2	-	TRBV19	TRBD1	CASSFPGQGTGELFF	TGTGCCAGTAGTTTTCCGGGACAGGGGACCGGGGAGCTGTTTTTT
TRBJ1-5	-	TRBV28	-	CASSQGGTTNQPQHF	TGTGCCAGCAGCCAAGGAGGAACCACCAATCAGCCCCAGCATTTT
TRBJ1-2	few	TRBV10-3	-	CAISDPWSRSNYGYTF	TGTGCCATCAGTGACCCTTGGTCCAGGTCTAACTATGGCTACACCTTC
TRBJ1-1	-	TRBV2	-	CASSTTVNTEAFF	TGTGCCAGCAGTACGACAGTGAACACTGAAGCTTTCTTT
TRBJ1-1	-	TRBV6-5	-	CASSYSKTNTEAFF	TGTGCCAGCAGTTACTCTAAGACGAACACTGAAGCTTTCTTT
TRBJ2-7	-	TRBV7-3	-	CASSLEGTYEQYF	TGTGCCAGCAGCTTAGAAGGTACCTACGAGCAGTACTTC
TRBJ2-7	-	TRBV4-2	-	CASSQASQGSYEQYF	TGTGCCAGCAGCCAAGCGTCCCAGGGGTCCTACGAGCAGTACTTC
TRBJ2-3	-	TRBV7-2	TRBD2	CASSFAGVGDTQYF	TGTGCCAGCAGCTTTGCGGGGGTGGGAGATACGCAGTATTTT
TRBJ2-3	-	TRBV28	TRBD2	CASSAVAGASTDTQYF	TGTGCCAGCAGTGCCGTAGCGGGGGCTAGCACAGATACGCAGTATTTT
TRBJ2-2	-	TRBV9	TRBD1	CASSERQGFGELFF	TGTGCCAGCAGCGAACGACAGGGGTTCGGGGAGCTGTTTTTT
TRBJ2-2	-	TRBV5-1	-	CASSPFAGGTGELFF	TGCGCCAGCAGCCCGTTTGCAGGGGGGACCGGGGAGCTGTTTTTT
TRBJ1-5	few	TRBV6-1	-	CASRVDFNQPQHF	TGTGCCAGCCGAGTGGATTTCAATCAGCCCCAGCATTTT
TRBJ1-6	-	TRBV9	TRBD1	CASSPSTGEHSPLHF	TGTGCCAGCAGCCCATCGACAGGGGAGCATTCACCCCTCCACTTT
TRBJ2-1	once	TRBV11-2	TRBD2	CASRTSGNEQFF	TGTGCCAGCAGGACTAGCGGAAATGAGCAGTTCTTC
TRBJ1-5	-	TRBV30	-	CAWRDVWSNQPQHF	TGTGCCTGGAGGGATGTCTGGAGCAATCAGCCCCAGCATTTT
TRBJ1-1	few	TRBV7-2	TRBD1	CASSRDRGLIEAFF	TGTGCCAGCAGCCGAGACAGGGGGTTAATTGAAGCTTTCTTT
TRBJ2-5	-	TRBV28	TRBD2	CASSPPSGRLGETQYF	TGTGCCAGCAGCCCCCCTAGCGGAAGATTAGGGGAGACCCAGTACTTC
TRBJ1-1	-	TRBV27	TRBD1	CASRTTGSMNTEAFF	TGTGCCAGCCGAACGACAGGGTCTATGAACACTGAAGCTTTCTTT
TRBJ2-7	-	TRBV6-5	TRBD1	CASSWDRTDGYEQYF	TGTGCCAGCAGTTGGGACAGAACTGACGGCTACGAGCAGTACTTC
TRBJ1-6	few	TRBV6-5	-	CASSDGYSPLHF	TGTGCCAGCAGCGACGGGTATTCACCCCTCCACTTT
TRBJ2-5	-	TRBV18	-	CASSSTKVLGTQYF	TGTGCCAGCTCATCCACTAAAGTCCTGGGGACCCAGTACTTC
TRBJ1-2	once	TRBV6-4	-	CASTPWAGGIYRYTF	TGTGCCAGCACCCCATGGGCAGGCGGGATTTATCGCTACACCTTC
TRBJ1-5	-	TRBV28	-	CASSLGNQPQHF	TGTGCCAGCAGTTTAGGCAATCAGCCCCAGCATTTT
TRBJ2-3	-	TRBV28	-	CASRPLRDTFTDTQYF	TGTGCCAGCAGGCCTTTAAGGGACACTTTCACAGATACGCAGTATTTT
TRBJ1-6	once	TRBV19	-	CASSSPGATNSPLHF	TGTGCCAGTAGTAGCCCCGGGGCCACCAATTCACCCCTCCACTTT